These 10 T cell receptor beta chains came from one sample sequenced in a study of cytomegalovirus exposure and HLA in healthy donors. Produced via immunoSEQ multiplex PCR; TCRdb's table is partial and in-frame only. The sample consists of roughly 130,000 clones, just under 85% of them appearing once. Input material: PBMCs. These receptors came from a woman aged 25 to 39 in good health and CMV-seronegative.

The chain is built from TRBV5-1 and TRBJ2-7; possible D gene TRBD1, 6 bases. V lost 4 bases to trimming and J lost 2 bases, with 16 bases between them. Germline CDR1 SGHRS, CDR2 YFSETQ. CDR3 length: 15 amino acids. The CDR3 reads CASSLSTGTPYEQYF. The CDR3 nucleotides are TGCGCCAGCAGCCTGTCAACCGGGACACCCTACGAGCAGTACTTC.

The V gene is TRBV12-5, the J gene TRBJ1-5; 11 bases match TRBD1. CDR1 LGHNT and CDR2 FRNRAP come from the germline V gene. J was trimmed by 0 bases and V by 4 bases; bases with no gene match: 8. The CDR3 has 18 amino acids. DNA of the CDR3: TGTGCTAGTGGTTCCCGGGACAGGGGGGTCGATAGCAATCAGCCCCAGCATTTT. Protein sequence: CASGSRDRGVDSNQPQHF.

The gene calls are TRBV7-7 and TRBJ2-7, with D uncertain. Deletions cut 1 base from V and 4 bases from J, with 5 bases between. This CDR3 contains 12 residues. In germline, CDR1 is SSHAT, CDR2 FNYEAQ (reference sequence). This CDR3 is CASSLVLYEQYF. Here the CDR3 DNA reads TGTGCCAGCAGCTTAGTCCTATACGAGCAGTACTTC.

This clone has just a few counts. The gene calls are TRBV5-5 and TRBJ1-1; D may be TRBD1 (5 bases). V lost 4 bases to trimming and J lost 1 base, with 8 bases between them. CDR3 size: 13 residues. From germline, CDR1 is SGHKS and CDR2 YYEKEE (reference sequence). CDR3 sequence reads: CASSGHPNTEAFF. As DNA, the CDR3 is TGTGCCAGCAGCGGACACCCGAACACTGAAGCTTTCTTT.

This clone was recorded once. CDR3 sequence (DNA): TGTGCCAGCAAGGGCAGGGGGGTACTATTGGGAGGCTACACCTTC. This codes for CASKGRGVLLGGYTF. The V and J genes are TRBV28 and TRBJ1-2, with 7 nucleotides matching TRBD1. The V segment lost 7 bases and the J segment 8 bases; nucleotides outside the gene matches: 16. The CDR3 has 15 amino acids. Germline assignment: CDR1 MDHEN and CDR2 SYDVKM.

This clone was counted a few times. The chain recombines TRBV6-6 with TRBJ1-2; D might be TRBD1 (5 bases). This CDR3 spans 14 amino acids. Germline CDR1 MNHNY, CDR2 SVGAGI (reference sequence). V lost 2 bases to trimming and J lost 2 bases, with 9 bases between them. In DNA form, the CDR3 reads TGTGCCAGCAGTTACGGGGCAGGGAACTATGGCTACACCTTC. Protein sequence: CASSYGAGNYGYTF.

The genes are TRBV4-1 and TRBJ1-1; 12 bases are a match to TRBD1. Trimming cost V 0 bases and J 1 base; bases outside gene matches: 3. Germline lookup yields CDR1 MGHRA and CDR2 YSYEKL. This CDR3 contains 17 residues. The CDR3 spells CASSQEGTGGRNTEAFF. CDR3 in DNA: TGCGCCAGCAGCCAAGAAGGGACAGGGGGCCGGAACACTGAAGCTTTCTTT.

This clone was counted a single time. The CDR3 nucleotides read TGTGCCAGCAGCGCCTACGGGGAGAAGTGGACTGAAGCTTTCTTT. Amino acids: CASSAYGEKWTEAFF. The V gene is TRBV7-9, the J gene TRBJ1-1; D not certain. This CDR3 has 15 residues. The V gene lost 5 bases and the J gene lost 5 bases, with 18 bases spanning the gap. Germline CDR1 is SEHNR and CDR2 is FQNEAQ (reference sequence).

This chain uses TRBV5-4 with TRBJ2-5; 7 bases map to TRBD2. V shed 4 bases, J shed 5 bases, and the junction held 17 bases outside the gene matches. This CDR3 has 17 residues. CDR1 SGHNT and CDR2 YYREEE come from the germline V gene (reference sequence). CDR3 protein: CASSLSSAGLKGETQYF. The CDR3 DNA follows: TGTGCCAGCAGCCTCTCGTCAGCGGGGCTCAAGGGGGAGACCCAGTACTTC.

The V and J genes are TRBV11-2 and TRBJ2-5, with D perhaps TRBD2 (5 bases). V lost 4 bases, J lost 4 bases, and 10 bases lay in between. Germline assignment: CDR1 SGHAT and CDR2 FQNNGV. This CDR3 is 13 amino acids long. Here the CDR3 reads CASSSGLGETQYF. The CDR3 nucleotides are TGTGCCAGCAGCTCTGGACTCGGAGAGACCCAGTACTTC.